This TCR beta chain was captured by sequencing in a study of T cells in Graves' hyperthyroidism and ophthalmopathy. A lack of ophthalmopathy progression within 18 months defined stable Graves' hyperthyroidism. The PBMCs were sourced from fresh peripheral blood (10 ml). This clonotype appeared many times. It was RNA transcripts that yielded the amplified TCR beta CDR3 regions. TCR CDR3 underwent first-round RT-PCR with the HTBI primer set. Each CDR3 protein gets one entry after TCRdb re-called the multiplex PCR reads with MiXCR. The table shows roughly 300,000 distinct CDR3 sequences, with 21% occurring only once. The CDR3 runs 13 residues. CDR1 and CDR2 from the germline V gene are MNHEY and SMNVEV (reference sequence). Deletions cut 5 bases from V and 9 bases from J, with 14 bases between.

The chain uses TRBV27 and TRBJ1-5, with unresolved D. The source material was blood. This sequence was found in a woman in her fifties or sixties with Graves' hyperthyroidism. The CDR3 spells CASSPYGEGPQHF. The CDR3 DNA reads as TGTGCCAGCAGTCCATACGGGGAGGGGCCCCAGCATTTT.